The 12 T cell receptor beta chains reported below all come from one sample, sequenced in a study of shared clonotypes between healthy human individuals. Only in-frame clones appear in the TCRdb table, and some are missing; sequencing was by immunoSEQ multiplex PCR. The sample contains about 2,500,000 clones, more than 80% of which appear only once. Sequencing was done on a sample of naive CD4+ T cells sorted from blood. The subset here: CD45RA+ positively selected. The source is a man between 18 and 29 years old in good health.

The rearrangement uses TRBV10-3 and TRBJ1-6; possibly TRBD1 for D (6 bases). The CDR3 is made up of 15 amino acids. CDR1 ENHRY and CDR2 SYGVKD come from the germline V gene. Trimming shortened V by 1 base and J by 7 bases, and 11 bases separated the two germline ends. CDR3 bases: TGTGCCATCAGTGAGTTGGAAGGGGGGAATTCACCCCTCCACTTT. This encodes CAISELEGGNSPLHF.

The J gene is TRBJ2-5, the V gene TRBV2; 11 positions agree with TRBD2. Germline CDR1 is SNHLY and CDR2 is FYNNEI. The CDR3 has 15 residues. V trimming: 6 bases; J trimming: 9 bases; junction bases outside the gene matches: 12. The CDR3: CASRGGTSGGGAQYF. The CDR3 nucleotides read TGTGCCAGCAGGGGAGGCACTAGCGGGGGCGGGGCCCAGTACTTC.

CDR3 sequence: CASTQGLEQYF. CDR3 DNA sequence: TGTGCCAGCACTCAGGGTTTAGAGCAGTACTTC. The chain joins TRBV6-5 to TRBJ2-7; TRBD1 might be the D (5 bases). The CDR3 is 11 residues long. With 7 bases removed from V and 7 bases from J, the gap between germline ends came to 11 bases. Germline CDR1 and CDR2: MNHEY and SVGAGI.

The V call is TRBV19, the J call TRBJ1-6; no definite D call. The length of the CDR3 is 15 residues. Germline-derived CDR1 and CDR2 are LNHDA and SQIVND (reference sequence). The V end lost 1 base, the J end lost 9 bases, and 13 bases lay between the germline ends. CDR3 amino acids: CASSIGGVRGSPLHF. The CDR3 DNA reads as TGTGCCAGTAGTATAGGTGGCGTTCGGGGTTCACCCCTCCACTTT.

The chain links TRBV28 to TRBJ2-5, with 7 bases that match TRBD1. CDR1 MDHEN and CDR2 SYDVKM come from the germline V gene. The length of the CDR3 is 16 residues. The trim removed 6 bases at V and 2 bases at J, leaving 12 bases unmatched. The CDR3 spells CASSLAPGQTQETQYF. Written as DNA, the CDR3 is TGTGCCAGCAGCCTAGCCCCGGGACAGACACAAGAGACCCAGTACTTC.

This chain uses TRBV10-3 with TRBJ2-1, with 8 bases aligning to TRBD1. J gave up 0 bases and V 6 bases, and 4 bases lay outside the gene matches. Germline assignment: CDR1 ENHRY and CDR2 SYGVKD. The CDR3 has 15 residues. In DNA form, the CDR3 reads TGTGCCATCAGCCCACAGGGGGGCTCCTACAATGAGCAGTTCTTC. This gives the protein CAISPQGGSYNEQFF.

V gene TRBV18 combines with J gene TRBJ1-3; D not certain. The CDR3 covers 14 residues. V dropped 2 bases and J dropped 4 bases, with 9 bases sitting between them. Germline V gives CDR1 KGHSH, CDR2 LQKENI. This CDR3 is CASSPEMLGNTIYF. The CDR3 nucleotides are TGTGCCAGCTCACCAGAGATGTTGGGAAACACCATATATTTT.

In nucleotides, the CDR3 is TGCGCCAGCAGCTTGGCCCCGGGCGGAGGAAACACCATATATTTT. Its translation: CASSLAPGGGNTIYF. The V and J genes are TRBV5-1 and TRBJ1-3; D is ambiguous. Trimming took off 0 bases at V and 4 bases at J, with 11 bases between the two ends. Germline V gives CDR1 SGHRS, CDR2 YFSETQ. This CDR3 contains 15 residues.

This sequence joins TRBV5-6 and TRBJ2-3; possible D gene TRBD1, 5 bases. Germline V gene data show CDR1 as SGHDT and CDR2 as YYEEEE. CDR3 length: 15 residues. V was cut by 3 bases and J by 5 bases, with 16 bases left in between. The DNA for the CDR3 is TGTGCCAGCAGCTCAGGGTGGGTTGAGATAGATACGCAGTATTTT. Amino acids: CASSSGWVEIDTQYF. The variable domain in full, completed from reference TRBV5-6 and TRBJ2-3, reads DAGVTQSPTHLIKTRGQQVTLRCSPKSGHDTVSWYQQALGQGPQFIFQYYEEEERQRGNFPDRFSGHQFPNYSSELNVNALLLGDSALYLCASSSGWVEIDTQYFGPGTRLTVL.

The rearrangement uses TRBV19 and TRBJ2-3; D tentatively reads TRBD1 or TRBD2 (5 bases each). V lost 4 bases, J lost 0 bases, and 11 bases lay in between. Germline V CDR1 and CDR2: LNHDA, SQIVND (reference sequence). The CDR3 extends over 15 amino acids. The CDR3 region is CASSRDGSSTDTQYF. The DNA for the CDR3 is TGTGCCAGTAGTAGGGACGGGTCGAGCACAGATACGCAGTATTTT.

V gene TRBV5-6 combines with J gene TRBJ1-2, with D perhaps TRBD1 (5 bases). The CDR3 length is 14 residues. Germline loops: CDR1 SGHDT, CDR2 YYEEEE. Trimming removed 7 bases at V and 2 bases at J, with 15 bases between. CDR3 sequence: CASLIPGGNYGYTF. CDR3 nucleotide sequence: TGTGCCAGCCTCATCCCCGGGGGGAACTATGGCTACACCTTC.

On this clone itself: At the DNA level, this CDR3 is encoded by other sequences in the same sample as well. This chain uses TRBV18 with TRBJ2-7, with D possibly being TRBD1 or TRBD2 (5 bases each). Germline V gene sequence: CDR1 KGHSH, CDR2 LQKENI. The CDR3 is made up of 13 amino acids. The V end was cut by 5 bases, the J end by 1 base, with 9 bases between. This chain's CDR3 is CASSIGESYEQYF. As DNA, the CDR3 is TGTGCCAGCTCAATAGGGGAGTCCTACGAGCAGTACTTC. Full variable domain (remainder filled in from reference TRBV18 and TRBJ2-7): NAGVMQNPRHLVRRRGQEARLRCSPMKGHSHVYWYRQLPEEGLKFMVYLQKENIIDESGMPKERFSAEFPKEGPSILRIQQVVRGDSAAYFCASSIGESYEQYFGPGTRLTVT.